These 22 T cell receptor beta chains share one sample of origin, sequenced in a study of blood T cell repertoires in COVID-19. Assay: immunoSEQ multiplex PCR; the TCRdb copy retains only in-frame clones and omits some. Here the sample spans under 450,000 clones, 91% being singletons. The sequencing sample was made of PBMCs or T cells enriched from blood (not recorded which). The receptor set was obtained from a woman aged 40 to 50 who had been exposed to COVID-19.

The chain links TRBV19 to TRBJ1-4, with D tentatively TRBD1 (6 bases). V was cut by 3 bases and J by 4 bases, with 15 bases left in between. The CDR3 runs 16 residues. From germline, CDR1 is LNHDA and CDR2 SQIVND (reference sequence). This CDR3 reads CASSILWAGVNEKLFF. CDR3 sequence (DNA): TGTGCCAGTAGTATTCTATGGGCAGGGGTTAATGAAAAACTGTTTTTT.

This clone came up once. The chain has TRBV20-1 and TRBJ1-6, with D perhaps TRBD1 (6 bases). Germline lookup yields CDR1 DFQATT and CDR2 SNEGSKA (reference sequence). The CDR3 consists of 16 residues. V was pared by 3 bases and J by 9 bases, with 21 bases between. The CDR3 is CSASEGGQGLFSPLHF. The CDR3 nucleotides are TGCAGTGCTAGTGAGGGGGGGCAGGGATTATTTTCACCCCTCCACTTT.

This clone has only one observation. The chain recombines TRBV29-1 with TRBJ2-7, with D possibly matching TRBD1 (6 bases). This CDR3 is built from 11 residues. Trimming took 4 bases from V and 5 from J, leaving 9 bases between them. Per the germline V gene, CDR1 is SQVTM and CDR2 is ANQGSEA. CDR3 coding DNA: TGCAGCGTTGGATCAGGGGACGAGCAGTACTTC. This translates into CSVGSGDEQYF.

The CDR3 nucleotides read TGTGCCACCAGCATCGACCCCGGGAGGGCGGGGAACACTGAAGCTTTCTTT. As protein: CATSIDPGRAGNTEAFF. The V and J genes are TRBV15 and TRBJ1-1; D is uncertain. Deletions cut 4 bases from V and 1 base from J, with 19 bases between. The CDR3 covers 17 residues. Germline values: CDR1 LNHNV, CDR2 YYDKDF (reference sequence).

The chain combines TRBV13 with TRBJ2-1; 9 bases align to TRBD2. The trim removed 5 bases at V and 8 bases at J, leaving 7 bases unmatched. This CDR3 region has 14 residues. CDR1 and CDR2 from the germline V gene are PRHDT and FYEKMQ (reference sequence). The CDR3: CASSISGSGDEQFF. The CDR3 nucleotides read TGTGCCAGCAGCATTAGCGGGAGTGGCGATGAGCAGTTCTTC. The full variable domain, in which reference TRBV13 and TRBJ2-1 provide the parts outside the CDR3, is AAGVIQSPRHLIKEKRETATLKCYPIPRHDTVYWYQQGPGQDPQFLISFYEKMQSDKGSIPDRFSAQQFSDYHSELNMSSLELGDSALYFCASSISGSGDEQFFGPGTRLTVL.

The chain has TRBV2 and TRBJ2-1; 10 bases align to TRBD1. This CDR3 comprises 15 residues. V was pared by 8 bases and J by 8 bases, with 12 bases of the junction left unmatched. The germline gives CDR1 SNHLY, CDR2 FYNNEI. The CDR3 coding sequence is TGTGCCAGCGCACGGACAGGGGGGCTTCGGGATGAGCAGTTCTTC. The encoded protein is CASARTGGLRDEQFF.

The J gene is TRBJ2-5, the V gene TRBV19; tentative D call: TRBD2 (6 bases). V dropped 3 bases and J dropped 5 bases, with 13 bases sitting between them. CDR3 size: 14 residues. Germline V lookup: CDR1 LNHDA, CDR2 SQIVND (reference sequence). The CDR3 here is CASSMAGLGETQYF. CDR3 sequence (DNA): TGTGCCAGTAGTATGGCGGGACTGGGGGAGACCCAGTACTTC.

This chain links TRBV6-2 or TRBV6-3 with TRBJ2-7; D perhaps matches TRBD1 (6 bases). Germline V gene data show CDR1 as MNHEY and CDR2 as SVGEGT. This CDR3 contains 11 residues. Trimming left V 6 bases short and J 6 bases short, with 9 bases between. The CDR3 nucleotides read TGTGCCAGCAGCCAAGGGGGCGAGCAGTACTTC. Amino acid sequence: CASSQGGEQYF.

The chain carries TRBV21-1 and TRBJ2-1; the tabulated D call, TRBD2, remains unverified against the DNA. TRBV21-1 is an annotated pseudogene. There are 14 residues in the CDR3. The CDR3 bases are TGTGCCAGCCAACTTATCGGGACTAACAATGAGCAGTTCTTC. Amino acids: CASQLIGTNNEQFF.

Comment on this clone: Distinct nucleotide sequences in the sample also encode this CDR3. The J gene is TRBJ1-6, the V gene TRBV9; D is perhaps TRBD1 (5 bases). Germline values: CDR1 SGDLS, CDR2 YYNGEE. V was trimmed by 0 bases and J by 7 bases, leaving 11 bases between them. The CDR3 runs to 15 residues. CDR3 coding DNA: TGTGCCAGCAGCGTAGGGCAGGGTGGGAATTCACCCCTCCACTTT. The encoded protein is CASSVGQGGNSPLHF.

This clone has just one count. The CDR3 is CASSPRDRKNTEAFF. The CDR3 DNA follows: TGTGCCAGTAGTCCCCGAGACAGGAAAAACACTGAAGCTTTCTTT. The chain recombines TRBV19 with TRBJ1-1; TRBD1 might be the D (6 bases). This CDR3 spans 15 amino acids. V dropped 5 bases and J dropped 2 bases, with 15 bases sitting between them. Germline V gene data show CDR1 as LNHDA and CDR2 as SQIVND (reference sequence).

The chain recombines TRBV7-2 with TRBJ2-7; 7 bases map to TRBD1. V shed 5 bases, J shed 4 bases, and the junction held 14 bases outside the gene matches. This CDR3 comprises 16 residues. Germline V gene sequence: CDR1 SGHTA, CDR2 FQGNSA. CDR3 nucleotide sequence: TGTGCCAGCAGCCAACGTAGTGACAGGGCGTCATACGAGCAGTACTTC. It specifies CASSQRSDRASYEQYF.

This clone came up once. V gene TRBV7-3 combines with J gene TRBJ2-1, with 7 bases fitting TRBD1. The CDR3 consists of 15 residues. CDR1 and CDR2 from the germline V gene are SGHTA and FQGTGA. V shed 2 bases and J 6 bases; nucleotides not matched to a gene: 7. The CDR3: CASSLGQVLGNEQFF. The CDR3 DNA follows: TGTGCCAGCAGCTTAGGACAGGTCCTCGGCAATGAGCAGTTCTTC.

The chain recombines TRBV9 with TRBJ2-2, with 13 bases lining up with TRBD2. Germline CDR1 is SGDLS and CDR2 is YYNGEE. The ends lost 0 bases at V and 2 bases at J; junction bases unmatched: 7. The CDR3 contains 19 residues. Written as DNA, the CDR3 is TGTGCCAGCAGCGTAGGGAAGGGACTAGCGGGACGAAACACCGGGGAGCTGTTTTTT. This translates into CASSVGKGLAGRNTGELFF. Combining the CDR3 with reference TRBV9 and TRBJ2-2 gives the whole variable domain DSGVTQTPKHLITATGQRVTLRCSPRSGDLSVYWYQQSLDQGLQFLIQYYNGEERAKGNILERFSAQQFPDLHSELNLSSLELGDSALYFCASSVGKGLAGRNTGELFFGEGSRLTVL.

A remark on this clone: Other DNA sequences from this sample encode an identical CDR3 as well. V usage is TRBV5-4 and J usage is TRBJ1-1; D is undetermined. V lost 4 bases and J 0 bases, leaving 10 bases between the germline ends. This CDR3 has 14 residues. Germline values: CDR1 SGHNT, CDR2 YYREEE (reference sequence). CDR3 loop: CASSPPGMNTEAFF. In nucleotides, the CDR3 is TGTGCCAGCAGCCCCCCGGGTATGAACACTGAAGCTTTCTTT.

This chain links TRBV9 with TRBJ1-2; 7 bases agree with TRBD1. Per the germline V gene, CDR1 is SGDLS and CDR2 is YYNGEE. The length of the CDR3 is 12 residues. Unmatched junction bases numbered 6, after V lost 8 bases and J lost 5 bases. CDR3 coding DNA: TGTGCCAGTTCACCAGGGGGTTATGGCTACACCTTC. Translated: CASSPGGYGYTF.

The rearrangement links TRBV7-2 to TRBJ1-1; a weak D match, TRBD1 (5 bases). This CDR3 spans 18 amino acids. CDR1 is SGHTA and CDR2 is FQGNSA in the germline V gene. V gave up 5 bases and J gave up 0 bases, with 22 bases separating them. CDR3 coding DNA: TGTGCCAGCAGCCGCGGACTAAGAACGGGGCGAATGAACACTGAAGCTTTCTTT. Its protein product is CASSRGLRTGRMNTEAFF.

V gene TRBV11-3 combines with J gene TRBJ2-5, with D perhaps TRBD2 (6 bases). Germline loops: CDR1 SGHNT, CDR2 YENEEA. Trimming shortened V by 3 bases and J by 0 bases, and 11 bases separated the two germline ends. The CDR3 contains 15 residues. CDR3 region: CASSLVWGDQETQYF. In DNA, the CDR3 is TGTGCCAGCAGCTTGGTCTGGGGGGACCAAGAGACCCAGTACTTC. Supplemented by reference TRBV11-3 and TRBJ2-5, the full variable domain reads EAGVVQSPRYKIIEKKQPVAFWCNPISGHNTLYWYLQNLGQGPELLIRYENEEAVDDSQLPKDRFSAERLKGVDSTLKIQPAELGDSAVYLCASSLVWGDQETQYFGPGTRLLVL.

The genes are TRBV20-1 and TRBJ2-5, with 10 bases that match TRBD2. Germline loops: CDR1 DFQATT, CDR2 SNEGSKA (reference sequence). CDR3 length equals 16 residues. Unmatched junction bases numbered 9, after V lost 3 bases and J lost 2 bases. CDR3 sequence: CSASLGASGGQETQYF. For the CDR3, the DNA is TGCAGTGCTAGTTTGGGCGCTAGCGGGGGACAAGAGACCCAGTACTTC.

This sequence joins TRBV18 and TRBJ1-3; D may be TRBD1 (5 bases). The CDR3 runs 16 residues. CDR1 is KGHSH, CDR2 LQKENI, per germline. The V gene lost 1 base and the J gene lost 4 bases, with 14 bases spanning the gap. CDR3 in DNA: TGTGCCAGCTCACCACGGGGACGGGGAGGAGGAAACACCATATATTTT. It is translated as CASSPRGRGGGNTIYF.

The chain has TRBV4-1 and TRBJ2-7, with D uncertain. Deletions cut 0 bases from V and 3 bases from J, with 9 bases between. This CDR3 spans 14 amino acids. The germline V gene has CDR1 MGHRA and CDR2 YSYEKL. The CDR3 DNA sequence: TGCGCCAGCAGCCAAGAGGCCGCAAACTACGAGCAGTACTTC. It codes for CASSQEAANYEQYF.

The rearrangement uses TRBV5-1 and TRBJ1-1; D is undetermined. V gave up 1 base and J gave up 3 bases, with 7 bases separating them. The CDR3 is made up of 13 amino acids. Germline CDR1 is SGHRS and CDR2 is YFSETQ. The CDR3 loop is CASSLSSYTEAFF. As DNA, the CDR3 is TGCGCCAGCAGCTTGTCGAGTTACACTGAAGCTTTCTTT.